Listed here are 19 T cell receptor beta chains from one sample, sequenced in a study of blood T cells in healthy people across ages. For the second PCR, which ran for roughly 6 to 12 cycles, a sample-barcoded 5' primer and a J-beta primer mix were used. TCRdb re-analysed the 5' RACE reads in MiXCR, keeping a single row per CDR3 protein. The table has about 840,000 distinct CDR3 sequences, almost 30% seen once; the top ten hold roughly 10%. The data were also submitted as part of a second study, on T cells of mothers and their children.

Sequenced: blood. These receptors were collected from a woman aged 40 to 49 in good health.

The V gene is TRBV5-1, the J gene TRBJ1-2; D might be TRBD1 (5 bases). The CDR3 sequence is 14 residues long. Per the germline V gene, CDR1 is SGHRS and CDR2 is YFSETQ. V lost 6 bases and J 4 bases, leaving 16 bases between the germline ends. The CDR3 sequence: CASNDGGVGYGYTF. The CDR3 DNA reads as TGCGCCAGCAACGACGGGGGTGTAGGCTATGGCTACACCTTC.

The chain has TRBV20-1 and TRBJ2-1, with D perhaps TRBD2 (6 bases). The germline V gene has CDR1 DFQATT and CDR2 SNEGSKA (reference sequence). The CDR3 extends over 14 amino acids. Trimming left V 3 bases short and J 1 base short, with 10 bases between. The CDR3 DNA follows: TGCAGTGCTAGCGGGGGTCATTCCTACAATGAGCAGTTCTTC. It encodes CSASGGHSYNEQFF.

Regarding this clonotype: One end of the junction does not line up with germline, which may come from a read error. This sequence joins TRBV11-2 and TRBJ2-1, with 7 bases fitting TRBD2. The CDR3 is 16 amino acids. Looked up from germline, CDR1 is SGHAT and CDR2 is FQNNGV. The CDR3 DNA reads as TGTGCCAGCAGCATGGAAAGCGGGACGGCCTATAATGAGCAGTTCTTC. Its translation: CASSMESGTAYNEQFF.

CDR3 region: CSVEDRGLSFF. As DNA, the CDR3 is TGCAGCGTTGAAGATCGGGGGTTGTCTTTCTTT. The V and J genes are TRBV29-1 and TRBJ1-1; maybe TRBD1 (5 bases). Germline values: CDR1 SQVTM, CDR2 ANQGSEA. V was cut by 0 bases and J by 12 bases, with 11 bases left in between. The CDR3 spans 11 residues.

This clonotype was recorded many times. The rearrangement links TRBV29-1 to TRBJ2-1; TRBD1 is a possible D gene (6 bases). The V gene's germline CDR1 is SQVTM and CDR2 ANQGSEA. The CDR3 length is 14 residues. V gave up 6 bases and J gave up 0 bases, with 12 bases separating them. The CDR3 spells CSVRDTSSYNEQFF. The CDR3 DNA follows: TGCAGCGTCCGGGACACTAGCTCCTACAATGAGCAGTTCTTC.

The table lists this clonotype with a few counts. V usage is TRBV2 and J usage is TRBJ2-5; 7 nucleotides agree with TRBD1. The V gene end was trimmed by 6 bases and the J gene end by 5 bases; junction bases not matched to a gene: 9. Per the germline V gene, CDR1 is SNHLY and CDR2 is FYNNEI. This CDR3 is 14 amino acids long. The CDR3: CASRRDRERETQYF. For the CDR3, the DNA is TGTGCCAGCAGGCGTGACAGGGAGCGCGAGACCCAGTACTTC.

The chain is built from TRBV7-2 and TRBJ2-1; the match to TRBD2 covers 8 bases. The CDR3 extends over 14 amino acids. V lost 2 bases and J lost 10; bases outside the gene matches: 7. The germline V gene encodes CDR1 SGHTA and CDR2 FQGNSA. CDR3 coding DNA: TGTGCCAGCAGCTTAAGGCTTAGCGGGGTAGAGCAGTTCTTC. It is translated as CASSLRLSGVEQFF.

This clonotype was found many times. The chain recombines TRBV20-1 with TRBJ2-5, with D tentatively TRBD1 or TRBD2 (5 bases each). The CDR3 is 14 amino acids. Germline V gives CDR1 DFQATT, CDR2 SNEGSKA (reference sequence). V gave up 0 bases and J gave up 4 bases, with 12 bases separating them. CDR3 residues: CSARDPRERETQYF. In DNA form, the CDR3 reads TGCAGTGCTAGAGATCCCAGGGAGAGAGAGACCCAGTACTTC.

CDR3 nucleotide sequence: TGTGCCAGCAGCCCCGGACACTCCTCCTACAATGAGCAGTTCTTC. The encoded protein is CASSPGHSSYNEQFF. The chain couples TRBV7-3 to TRBJ2-1; D possibly corresponds to TRBD1 (5 bases). Germline values: CDR1 SGHTA, CDR2 FQGTGA. The CDR3 covers 15 residues. The V end was cut by 5 bases, the J end by 0 bases, with 11 bases between.

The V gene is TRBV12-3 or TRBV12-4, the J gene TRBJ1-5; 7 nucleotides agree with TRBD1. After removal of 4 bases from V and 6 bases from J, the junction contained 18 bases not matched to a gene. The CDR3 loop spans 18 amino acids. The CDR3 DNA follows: TGTGCCAGCAGTTCTCGACAGGGCAGGTTGCAAGATGGTCAGCCCCAGCATTTT. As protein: CASSSRQGRLQDGQPQHF.

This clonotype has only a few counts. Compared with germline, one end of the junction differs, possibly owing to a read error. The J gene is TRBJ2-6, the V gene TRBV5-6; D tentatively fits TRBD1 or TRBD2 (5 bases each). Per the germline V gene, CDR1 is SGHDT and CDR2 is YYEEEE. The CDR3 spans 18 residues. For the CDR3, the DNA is TGTGCCAGCAGCTTGGCTTTTGTTGGGGGAACTGGGGCCAACGTCCGGACTTTC. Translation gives CASSLAFVGGTGANVRTF.

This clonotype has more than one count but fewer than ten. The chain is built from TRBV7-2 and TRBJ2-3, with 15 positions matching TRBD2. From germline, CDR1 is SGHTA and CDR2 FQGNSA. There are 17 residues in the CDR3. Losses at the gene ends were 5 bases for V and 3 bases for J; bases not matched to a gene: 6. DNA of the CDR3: TGTGCCAGCAGCACAGGACTAGCGGGGGGGCGGACAGATACGCAGTATTTT. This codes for CASSTGLAGGRTDTQYF.

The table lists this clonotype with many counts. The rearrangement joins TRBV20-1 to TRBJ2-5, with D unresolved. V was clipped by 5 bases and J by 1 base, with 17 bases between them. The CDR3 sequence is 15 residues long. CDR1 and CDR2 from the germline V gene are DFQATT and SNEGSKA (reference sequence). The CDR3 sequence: CSAPVGTGFQETQYF. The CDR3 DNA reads TGCAGTGCTCCGGTAGGAACCGGGTTCCAAGAGACCCAGTACTTC.

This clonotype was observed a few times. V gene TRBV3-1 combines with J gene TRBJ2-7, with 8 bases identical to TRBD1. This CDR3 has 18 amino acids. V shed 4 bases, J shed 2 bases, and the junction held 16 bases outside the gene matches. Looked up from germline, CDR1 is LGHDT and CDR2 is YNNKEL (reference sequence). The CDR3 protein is CASSRILERQGIAYEQYF. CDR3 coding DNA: TGTGCCAGCAGCCGAATCCTTGAGAGACAGGGGATAGCCTACGAGCAGTACTTC.

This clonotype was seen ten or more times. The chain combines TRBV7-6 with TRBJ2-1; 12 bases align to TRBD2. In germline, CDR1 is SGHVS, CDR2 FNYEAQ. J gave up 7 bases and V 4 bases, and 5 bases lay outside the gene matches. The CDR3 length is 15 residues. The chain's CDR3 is CASSSSGGARNEQFF. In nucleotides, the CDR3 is TGTGCCAGCAGCTCTAGCGGGGGGGCTAGGAATGAGCAGTTCTTC.

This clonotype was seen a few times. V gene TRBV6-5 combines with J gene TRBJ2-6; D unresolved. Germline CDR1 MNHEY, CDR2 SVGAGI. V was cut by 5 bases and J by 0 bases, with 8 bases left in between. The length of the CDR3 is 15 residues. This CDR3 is CASSHKGSGANVLTF. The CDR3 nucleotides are TGTGCCAGCAGTCACAAGGGCTCTGGGGCCAACGTCCTGACTTTC.

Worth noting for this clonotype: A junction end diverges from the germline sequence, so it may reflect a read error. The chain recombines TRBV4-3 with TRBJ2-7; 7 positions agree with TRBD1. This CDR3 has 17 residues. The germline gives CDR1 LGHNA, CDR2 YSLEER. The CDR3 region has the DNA TGCGCCAGCAACCAAGGTTTATTAGGACAGGTAAACTACGAGCAGTACTTC. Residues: CASNQGLLGQVNYEQYF.

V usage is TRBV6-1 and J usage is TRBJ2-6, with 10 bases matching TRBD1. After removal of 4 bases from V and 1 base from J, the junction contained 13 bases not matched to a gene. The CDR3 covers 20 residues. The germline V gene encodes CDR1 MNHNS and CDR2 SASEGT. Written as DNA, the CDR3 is TGTGCCAGCAGTGCTGAGGGGGGGACAGGGGCATTTTCTGGGGCCAACGTCCTGACTTTC. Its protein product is CASSAEGGTGAFSGANVLTF.

As DNA, the CDR3 is TGTGCCAGCAGTTTATCCTCAGGGGAGCAGGGTCAGCCCCAGCATTTT. It codes for CASSLSSGEQGQPQHF. This chain links TRBV28 with TRBJ1-5; maybe TRBD1 (6 bases). The V end lost 1 base, the J end lost 6 bases, and 16 bases lay between the germline ends. This CDR3 has 16 residues. The V gene's germline CDR1 is MDHEN and CDR2 SYDVKM.